One sample yielded the 6 T cell receptor beta chains listed below, sequenced in a study of T cell responses to AZD1222 COVID-19 vaccine. Here immunoSEQ multiplex PCR was the method, and the copy in TCRdb shows in-frame clones only, minus some. The data show about 110,000 clones, with about 86% seen just once and under 4% held by the top ten. This sample comprised peripheral blood, obtained on day 0 of AZD1222 vaccination. These TCRs come from an adult in good health.

This chain joins TRBV4-1 and TRBJ1-5, with D perhaps matching TRBD1 (5 bases). Germline V CDR1 and CDR2: MGHRA, YSYEKL. This CDR3 is 17 amino acids long. Trimming removed 0 bases from V and 3 bases from J, with 15 bases in between. The CDR3 is CASSQDRGGVDNQPQHF. Here the CDR3 DNA reads TGCGCCAGCAGCCAAGATCGGGGGGGAGTAGACAATCAGCCCCAGCATTTT.

The V gene is TRBV12-3 or TRBV12-4, the J gene TRBJ2-7; D is perhaps TRBD1 (5 bases). This CDR3 region has 12 residues. V lost 6 bases, J lost 3 bases, and 9 bases lay in between. The CDR3 nucleotides read TGTGCCAGCAGCCGAACAGGCTACGAGCAGTACTTC. It is translated as CASSRTGYEQYF.

The CDR3 coding sequence is TGTGCCAGCAGTTACTCCTTTCTGAGAACTGAAGCTTTCTTT. This codes for CASSYSFLRTEAFF. The genes are TRBV6-5 and TRBJ1-1; D gene uncertain. Germline-derived CDR1 and CDR2 are MNHEY and SVGAGI. The CDR3 length is 14 residues. V was shortened by 0 bases and J by 5 bases, with 10 bases between the two germline ends.

CDR3 residues: CASSLEGGSNSPLHF. For the CDR3, the DNA is TGTGCCAGCAGCTTAGAAGGAGGGTCAAATTCACCCCTCCACTTT. V usage is TRBV13 and J usage is TRBJ1-6; D unresolved. CDR3 length: 15 amino acids. Germline CDR1 is PRHDT and CDR2 is FYEKMQ (reference sequence). V was cut by 1 base and J by 7 bases, with 11 bases left in between.

This clone appeared a single time. CDR3 amino acids: CASSASRGPTF. The CDR3 region has the DNA TGTGCCAGCAGTGCCAGCAGGGGGCCCACCTTC. The rearrangement joins TRBV28 to TRBJ1-2; 8 bases fit TRBD1. The CDR3 spans 11 residues. Germline lookup yields CDR1 MDHEN and CDR2 SYDVKM. The trim removed 5 bases at V and 13 bases at J, leaving 6 bases unmatched.

The chain is built from TRBV5-1 and TRBJ1-6, with a possible D match to TRBD1 (5 bases). The V gene lost 4 bases and the J gene lost 7 bases, with 9 bases spanning the gap. Per germline, CDR1 SGHRS and CDR2 YFSETQ. This CDR3 is 13 amino acids long. The CDR3 here is CASSDRQNSPLHF. Here the CDR3 DNA reads TGCGCCAGCAGCGACAGACAGAATTCACCCCTCCACTTT.